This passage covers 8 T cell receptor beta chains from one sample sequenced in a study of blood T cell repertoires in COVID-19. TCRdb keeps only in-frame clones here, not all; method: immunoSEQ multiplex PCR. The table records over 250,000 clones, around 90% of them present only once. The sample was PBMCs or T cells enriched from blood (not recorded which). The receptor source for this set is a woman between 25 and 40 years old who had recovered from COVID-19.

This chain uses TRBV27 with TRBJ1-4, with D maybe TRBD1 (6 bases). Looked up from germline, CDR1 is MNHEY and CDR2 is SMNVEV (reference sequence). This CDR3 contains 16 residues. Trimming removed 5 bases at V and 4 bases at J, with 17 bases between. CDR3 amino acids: CASSIRTGFSNEKLFF. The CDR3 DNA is TGTGCCAGCAGTATTAGAACAGGGTTTAGTAATGAAAAACTGTTTTTT.

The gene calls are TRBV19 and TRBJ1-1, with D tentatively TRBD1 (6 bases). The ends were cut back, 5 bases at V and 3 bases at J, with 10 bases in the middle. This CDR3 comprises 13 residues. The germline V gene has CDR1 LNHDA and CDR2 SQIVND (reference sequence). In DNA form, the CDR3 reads TGTGCCAGTAGTCCCCGACAGGACACTGAAGCTTTCTTT. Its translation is CASSPRQDTEAFF.

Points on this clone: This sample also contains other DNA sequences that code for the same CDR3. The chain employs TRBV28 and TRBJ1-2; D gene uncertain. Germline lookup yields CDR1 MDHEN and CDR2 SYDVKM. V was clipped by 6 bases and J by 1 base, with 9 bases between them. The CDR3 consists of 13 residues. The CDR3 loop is CASSLSLNYGYTF. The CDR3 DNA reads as TGTGCCAGCAGCCTGTCACTTAACTATGGCTACACCTTC.

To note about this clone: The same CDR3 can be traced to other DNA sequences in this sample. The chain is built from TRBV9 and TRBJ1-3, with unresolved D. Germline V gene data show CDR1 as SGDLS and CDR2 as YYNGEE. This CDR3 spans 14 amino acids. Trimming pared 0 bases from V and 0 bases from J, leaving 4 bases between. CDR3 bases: TGTGCCAGCAGCGTAGAGAGCTCTGGAAACACCATATATTTT. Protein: CASSVESSGNTIYF.

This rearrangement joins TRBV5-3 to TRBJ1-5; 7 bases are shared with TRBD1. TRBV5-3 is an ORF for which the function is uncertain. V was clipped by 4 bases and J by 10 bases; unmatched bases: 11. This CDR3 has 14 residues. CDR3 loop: CARSSSRDSLPQHF. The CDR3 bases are TGTGCCAGAAGCAGTTCCCGGGACAGCCTACCCCAGCATTTT.

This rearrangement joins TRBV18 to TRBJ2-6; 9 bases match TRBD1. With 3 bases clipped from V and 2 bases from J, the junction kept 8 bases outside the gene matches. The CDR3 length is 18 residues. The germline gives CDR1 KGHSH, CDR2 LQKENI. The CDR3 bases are TGTGCCAGCTCACCGCCGGGACAGGGAATCGCTGGGGCCAACGTCCTGACTTTC. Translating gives CASSPPGQGIAGANVLTF.

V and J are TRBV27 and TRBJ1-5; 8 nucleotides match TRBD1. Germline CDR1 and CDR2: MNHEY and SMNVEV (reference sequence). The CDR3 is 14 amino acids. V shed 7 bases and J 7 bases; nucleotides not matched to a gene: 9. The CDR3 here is CASNTGGNRQPQHF. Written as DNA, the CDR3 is TGTGCCAGCAACACAGGGGGGAACAGGCAGCCCCAGCATTTT.

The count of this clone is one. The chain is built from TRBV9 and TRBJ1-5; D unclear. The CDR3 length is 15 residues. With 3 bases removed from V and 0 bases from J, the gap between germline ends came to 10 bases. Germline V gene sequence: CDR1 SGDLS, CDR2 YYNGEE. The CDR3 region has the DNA TGTGCCAGCAGCGCTACCGGGAATAGCAATCAGCCCCAGCATTTT. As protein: CASSATGNSNQPQHF.